The 24 T cell receptor beta chains below all came from one sample that was sequenced in a study of blood T cell repertoires in COVID-19. Assay: immunoSEQ multiplex PCR; the TCRdb copy retains only in-frame clones and omits some. Here the sample spans some 140,000 clones, around four fifths being singletons. Sequencing was carried out using peripheral blood. The receptors stem from a man at least 80 years old with acute or convalescent COVID-19.

This chain connects TRBV5-4 to TRBJ2-3; D may be TRBD2 (6 bases). Looked up from germline, CDR1 is SGHNT and CDR2 is YYREEE (reference sequence). The V gene lost 3 bases and the J gene lost 4 bases, with 15 bases spanning the gap. CDR3 length: 15 residues. Here the CDR3 reads CASSSRLDGADTQYF. The CDR3 DNA follows: TGTGCCAGCAGCTCCCGACTAGATGGCGCAGATACGCAGTATTTT. Complete variable domain (other parts from reference TRBV5-4 and TRBJ2-3): ETGVTQSPTHLIKTRGQQVTLRCSSQSGHNTVSWYQQALGQGPQFIFQYYREEENGRGNFPPRFSGLQFPNYSSELNVNALELDDSALYLCASSSRLDGADTQYFGPGTRLTVL.

The chain links TRBV19 to TRBJ2-5, with TRBD1 as a possible D gene (5 bases). CDR3 size: 13 residues. The V end lost 2 bases, the J end lost 4 bases, and 8 bases lay between the germline ends. Germline CDR1 LNHDA, CDR2 SQIVND (reference sequence). CDR3: CASSIRQSETQYF. Here the CDR3 DNA reads TGTGCCAGTAGTATAAGACAGTCAGAGACCCAGTACTTC.

The gene calls are TRBV6-2 or TRBV6-3 and TRBJ2-7, with 7 bases lining up with TRBD2. Germline V gives CDR1 MNHEY, CDR2 SVGEGT. The J segment lost 1 base and the V segment lost 4 bases, leaving 1 base of the junction unmatched. This CDR3 is built from 13 residues. The CDR3 coding sequence is TGTGCCAGCAGTTGGGGGGGGTCCTACGAGCAGTACTTC. Protein: CASSWGGSYEQYF.

This clone came up once. The chain links TRBV5-8 to TRBJ2-1, with 13 nucleotides matching TRBD2. The trim removed 3 bases at V and 4 bases at J, leaving 4 bases unmatched. This CDR3 spans 16 amino acids. The germline gives CDR1 SGHTS, CDR2 YDEGEE. The CDR3, as DNA: TGTGCCAGCAGCTGGACTAGCGGGGGCATATACAATGAGCAGTTCTTC. It codes for CASSWTSGGIYNEQFF.

This chain uses TRBV19 with TRBJ1-4, with a weak D call TRBD1 (5 bases). Germline V gene lookup returns CDR1 LNHDA and CDR2 SQIVND (reference sequence). Trimming stripped 4 bases from V and 0 bases from J, with 18 bases between. The CDR3 has 18 amino acids. The CDR3 here is CASSKGAWTLATNEKLFF. In DNA form, the CDR3 reads TGTGCCAGTAGTAAAGGCGCTTGGACATTGGCAACTAATGAAAAACTGTTTTTT.

The rearrangement uses TRBV2 and TRBJ2-3; D is perhaps TRBD2 (6 bases). The CDR3 consists of 13 residues. Germline-derived CDR1 and CDR2 are SNHLY and FYNNEI. V was clipped by 5 bases and J by 5 bases, with 11 bases between them. The CDR3 region has the DNA TGTGCCAGCAGTTGGGACTTCCAAGATACGCAGTATTTT. This encodes CASSWDFQDTQYF.

This chain uses TRBV5-4 with TRBJ2-7, with D tentatively TRBD1 (6 bases). Trimming cost V 6 bases and J 5 bases, with 15 bases left between them. Germline CDR1 and CDR2: SGHNT and YYREEE (reference sequence). There are 13 residues in the CDR3. CDR3 coding DNA: TGTGCCAGCAAGGTTACAGGGACCGACGAGCAGTACTTC. Protein: CASKVTGTDEQYF. The entire variable domain, with the rest obtained from reference TRBV5-4 and TRBJ2-7, is as follows: ETGVTQSPTHLIKTRGQQVTLRCSSQSGHNTVSWYQQALGQGPQFIFQYYREEENGRGNFPPRFSGLQFPNYSSELNVNALELDDSALYLCASKVTGTDEQYFGPGTRLTVT.

V and J are TRBV10-3 and TRBJ2-5, with 7 bases that match TRBD1. Germline assignment: CDR1 ENHRY and CDR2 SYGVKD. V shed 0 bases and J 4 bases; nucleotides not matched to a gene: 2. The CDR3 spans 14 residues. The CDR3 is CAISESWTGETQYF. In DNA form, the CDR3 reads TGTGCCATCAGTGAGTCCTGGACAGGAGAGACCCAGTACTTC.

V and J are TRBV19 and TRBJ1-1; the match to TRBD1 covers 8 bases. Looked up from germline, CDR1 is LNHDA and CDR2 is SQIVND (reference sequence). The V and J ends lost 5 bases and 1 base, in that order; junction bases with no gene match: 6. This CDR3 has 15 amino acids. The CDR3 DNA follows: TGTGCCAGTAGTCCGCGGACAGGGCGGAACACTGAAGCTTTCTTT. Protein sequence: CASSPRTGRNTEAFF.

This clone has more than one count but fewer than ten. The gene calls are TRBV9 and TRBJ2-5; TRBD2 might be the D (6 bases). The V and J ends lost 0 bases and 1 base respectively, with 10 bases between them. The CDR3 consists of 15 residues. CDR1 SGDLS and CDR2 YYNGEE come from the germline V gene. The CDR3 DNA sequence: TGTGCCAGCAGCGTAGCCCCGGGGGTCCAAGAGACCCAGTACTTC. Translating gives CASSVAPGVQETQYF.

This clone came up a few times. The CDR3 sequence is CASSKTTGANQPQHF. CDR3 nucleotide sequence: TGTGCCAGCTCAAAAACCACAGGGGCTAATCAGCCCCAGCATTTT. J is TRBJ1-5 and V is TRBV18; the match to TRBD1 covers 7 bases. This CDR3 comprises 15 residues. The V gene end was trimmed by 5 bases and the J gene end by 4 bases; junction bases not matched to a gene: 8. Germline loops: CDR1 KGHSH, CDR2 LQKENI.

The rearrangement uses TRBV21-1 and TRBJ2-5; the tabulated D call, TRBD2, remains unverified against the DNA. TRBV21-1 is given as a pseudogene. This CDR3 is built from 13 residues. CDR3 protein: CACGGDDQETQYF. Written as DNA, the CDR3 is TGTGCCTGCGGGGGGGACGACCAAGAGACCCAGTACTTC.

The gene calls are TRBV4-2 and TRBJ2-1, with no clear D. The CDR3 length is 16 residues. Germline loops: CDR1 LGHNA, CDR2 YNFKEQ. V gave up 0 bases and J gave up 0 bases, with 9 bases separating them. The DNA for the CDR3 is TGTGCCAGCAGCCAAGAGACTTCGCTCTCCTACAATGAGCAGTTCTTC. This translates into CASSQETSLSYNEQFF.

The V and J genes are TRBV13 and TRBJ1-1, with 8 bases aligning to TRBD1. The CDR3 sequence is 16 residues long. Germline V CDR1 and CDR2: PRHDT, FYEKMQ (reference sequence). V lost 5 bases and J lost 1; bases outside the gene matches: 9. The CDR3 is CASSPRQGMRNTEAFF. DNA for the CDR3: TGTGCCAGCAGCCCCCGACAGGGGATGAGGAACACTGAAGCTTTCTTT. Complete variable domain (other parts from reference TRBV13 and TRBJ1-1): AAGVIQSPRHLIKEKRETATLKCYPIPRHDTVYWYQQGPGQDPQFLISFYEKMQSDKGSIPDRFSAQQFSDYHSELNMSSLELGDSALYFCASSPRQGMRNTEAFFGQGTRLTVV.

The chain is built from TRBV7-9 and TRBJ2-1; D is possibly TRBD2 (5 bases). Germline values: CDR1 SEHNR, CDR2 FQNEAQ (reference sequence). V was shortened by 1 base and J by 9 bases, with 7 bases between the two germline ends. This CDR3 has 12 amino acids. The CDR3: CASSLGGLEQFF. The CDR3 bases are TGTGCCAGCAGCTTAGGTGGACTTGAGCAGTTCTTC.

The rearrangement joins TRBV6-5 to TRBJ2-1, with TRBD1 as a possible D gene (5 bases). Deletions cut 6 bases from V and 6 bases from J, with 12 bases between. Germline V gene sequence: CDR1 MNHEY, CDR2 SVGAGI. The CDR3 loop spans 13 amino acids. The DNA for the CDR3 is TGTGCCAGCAGGGGGCGGTTGGTCAATGAGCAGTTCTTC. It translates to CASRGRLVNEQFF.

This sequence joins TRBV7-6 and TRBJ2-1; TRBD1 matches 12 bases. Germline loops: CDR1 SGHVS, CDR2 FNYEAQ. Trimming removed 5 bases from V and 0 bases from J; junction bases left unmatched: 11. The CDR3 runs to 19 residues. CDR3: CASSVRGQGAISSYNEQFF. Here the CDR3 DNA reads TGTGCCAGCAGCGTTAGGGGACAGGGGGCGATTAGCTCCTACAATGAGCAGTTCTTC.

The chain uses TRBV2 and TRBJ2-7, with D unresolved. The V gene lost 6 bases and the J gene lost 3 bases, with 9 bases spanning the gap. The CDR3 totals 12 residues. Germline V gives CDR1 SNHLY, CDR2 FYNNEI. The CDR3 loop reads CASSPTIYEQYF. CDR3 in DNA: TGTGCCAGCAGCCCGACAATCTACGAGCAGTACTTC. The complete variable domain, with remaining parts taken from reference TRBV2 and TRBJ2-7, reads EPEVTQTPSHQVTQMGQEVILRCVPISNHLYFYWYRQILGQKVEFLVSFYNNEISEKSEIFDDQFSVERPDGSNFTLKIRSTKLEDSAMYFCASSPTIYEQYFGPGTRLTVT.

The V and J genes are TRBV3-1 (or the pseudogene TRBV3-2) and TRBJ1-2; D perhaps matches TRBD1 (5 bases). V lost 4 bases to trimming and J lost 0 bases, with 12 bases between them. Germline values: CDR1 LGHDT, CDR2 YNNKEL (reference sequence). The CDR3 is made up of 15 amino acids. This CDR3 reads CASSPGHLANYGYTF. The CDR3 bases are TGTGCCAGCAGCCCCGGACACCTAGCTAACTATGGCTACACCTTC.

This chain joins TRBV7-2 and TRBJ2-3; the match to TRBD2 covers 8 bases. The germline V gene encodes CDR1 SGHTA and CDR2 FQGNSA. The CDR3 is made up of 17 amino acids. V shed 1 base, J shed 2 bases, and the junction held 8 bases outside the gene matches. The CDR3 reads CASSLDRGLALTDTQYF. CDR3 DNA: TGTGCCAGCAGCTTAGATAGAGGACTAGCTCTCACAGATACGCAGTATTTT.

The rearrangement uses TRBV27 and TRBJ1-4, with a weak D call TRBD1 (5 bases). Germline lookup yields CDR1 MNHEY and CDR2 SMNVEV (reference sequence). Trimming took off 2 bases at V and 5 bases at J, with 9 bases between the two ends. This CDR3 is built from 14 residues. DNA of the CDR3: TGTGCCAGCAGTTTACCAGGGATCAATGAAAAACTGTTTTTT. Its protein is CASSLPGINEKLFF.

The chain joins TRBV3-1 (or the pseudogene TRBV3-2) to TRBJ2-7; the match to TRBD2 covers 13 bases. CDR1 is LGHDT, CDR2 YNNKEL, per germline (reference sequence). This CDR3 comprises 17 residues. After removal of 5 bases from V and 0 bases from J, the junction contained 7 bases not matched to a gene. The CDR3 nucleotides are TGTGCCAGCAGCTATAGACTAGCGGGGGGTAGCTCCTACGAGCAGTACTTC. It specifies CASSYRLAGGSSYEQYF.

This clone has just a few counts. For the CDR3, the DNA is TGTGCCAGCCTGCAAAGGCGCGGGGCGATCGGGCCTGATGGCTACACCTTC. It is translated as CASLQRRGAIGPDGYTF. This sequence joins TRBV19 and TRBJ1-2; maybe TRBD1 (5 bases). Germline CDR1 reads LNHDA; CDR2 reads SQIVND (reference sequence). This CDR3 spans 17 amino acids. Trimming removed 9 bases at V and 6 bases at J, with 29 bases between. The complete variable domain, with remaining parts taken from reference TRBV19 and TRBJ1-2, reads DGGITQSPKYLFRKEGQNVTLSCEQNLNHDAMYWYRQDPGQGLRLIYYSQIVNDFQKGDIAEGYSVSREKKESFPLTVTSAQKNPTAFYLCASLQRRGAIGPDGYTFGSGTRLTVV.

The chain employs TRBV5-6 and TRBJ2-6; D is unresolved. CDR3 length: 15 amino acids. V gave up 2 bases and J gave up 2 bases, with 8 bases separating them. From germline, CDR1 is SGHDT and CDR2 YYEEEE. In DNA form, the CDR3 reads TGTGCCAGCAGCTTACCGCAGGCTGGGGCCAACGTCCTGACTTTC. It translates to CASSLPQAGANVLTF.